The present T cell receptor (beta chain) was sequenced within a study of ipilimumab plus nivolumab after autologous stem cell transplantation. Study at large: A median of roughly 8 nivolumab and a few ipilimumab doses were given. Both relapsed and primary refractory DLBCL were included. Study-level findings and limits: Authors suggest TCR repertoire, Treg phenotype and gut microbiota support further study.

To note about this clone: Its antigen is undetermined.

Using immunoSEQ multiplex PCR, the repertoire was profiled, and TCRdb retains in-frame clones only, with some absent. The table records about 24,000 clones, 85% to 90% of them present only once. Sequencing was performed on PBMCs, taken in a trial of ipilimumab plus nivolumab as post-transplant consolidation. This TCR derives from a male donor with diffuse large B-cell lymphoma.

The CDR3 DNA sequence: TGTGCCAGCAGTGCCCCCTCGACAGGGTGGAGTGAGCAGTTCTTC. Translation gives CASSAPSTGWSEQFF. The V call is TRBV28, the J call TRBJ2-1; TRBD1 aligns across 7 bases. Germline V gene lookup returns CDR1 MDHEN and CDR2 SYDVKM. The CDR3 contains 15 residues. Trimming at V came to 5 bases and at J to 9 bases, leaving 13 bases not matched to a gene.